Below, 15 T cell receptor beta chains from the same sample are listed, as sequenced in a study of Ad26.COV2.S vaccination and SARS-CoV-2 variants. Assay used: immunoSEQ multiplex PCR; TCRdb lists only in-frame clones, some missing. The table lists roughly 500,000 clones, about 83% of them singletons. Documented treatment: around 19 received Ad26.COV2.S at low or high dose, single or two shots; several received placebo; per-sample allocation not given. The samples date from day 63 after the first vaccine or placebo injection. Sequences were derived from peripheral blood, sampled in a trial of Ad26.COV2.S vaccine versus placebo. The receptors were sampled from a person aged 18-60 years who received the Ad26.COV2.S COVID-19 vaccine or a placebo.

The rearrangement joins TRBV5-1 to TRBJ2-5; no firm D call. The CDR3 is made up of 11 amino acids. From germline, CDR1 is SGHRS and CDR2 YFSETQ. V lost 5 bases and J 9 bases, leaving 11 bases between the germline ends. CDR3 in amino acids: CASREDQAQYF. In DNA form, the CDR3 reads TGCGCCAGCAGGGAAGATCAGGCCCAGTACTTC.

This clone was observed a few times. The V gene is TRBV29-1, the J gene TRBJ1-1; the match to TRBD1 covers 7 bases. J was trimmed by 2 bases and V by 7 bases; bases with no gene match: 4. The CDR3 spans 12 residues. Per germline, CDR1 SQVTM and CDR2 ANQGSEA. The CDR3 DNA reads as TGCAGCGCGGGACAGCAAAACACTGAAGCTTTCTTT. Its translation is CSAGQQNTEAFF.

The chain employs TRBV9 and TRBJ1-3; D remains ambiguous. The CDR3 sequence is 15 residues long. The germline V gene encodes CDR1 SGDLS and CDR2 YYNGEE. The V gene lost 0 bases and the J gene lost 4 bases, with 11 bases spanning the gap. The CDR3 is CASSVEGNKGNTIYF. The CDR3 DNA follows: TGTGCCAGCAGCGTAGAAGGGAATAAAGGAAACACCATATATTTT.

J is TRBJ2-1 and V is TRBV9; no clear D gene. This CDR3 region has 16 residues. Germline CDR1 is SGDLS and CDR2 is YYNGEE. V lost 0 bases and J 6 bases, leaving 16 bases between the germline ends. The DNA for the CDR3 is TGTGCCAGCAGCGTAGCTCTAGGTGGAGACGTCAATGAGCAGTTCTTC. Translated, it gives CASSVALGGDVNEQFF.

This clone was counted a few times. V is TRBV4-2 and J is TRBJ2-7, with 10 nucleotides matching TRBD2. J gave up 3 bases and V 0 bases, and 5 bases lay outside the gene matches. The CDR3 extends over 16 amino acids. CDR1 is LGHNA and CDR2 is YNFKEQ in the germline V gene. The CDR3 region is CASSQDALAGVYEQYF. The CDR3 nucleotides are TGTGCCAGCAGCCAAGACGCGCTAGCGGGAGTCTACGAGCAGTACTTC.

The genes are TRBV7-6 and TRBJ2-1, with 9 bases aligning to TRBD2. V gave up 5 bases and J gave up 5 bases; unmatched junction bases: 7. The CDR3 covers 15 residues. Germline loops: CDR1 SGHVS, CDR2 FNYEAQ. For the CDR3, the DNA is TGTGCCAGCAGCCTCGGGCTAGCGGGAAACAATGAGCAGTTCTTC. This codes for CASSLGLAGNNEQFF. Filled out from reference TRBV7-6 and TRBJ2-1, the complete variable domain reads GAGVSQSPRYKVTKRGQDVALRCDPISGHVSLYWYRQALGQGPEFLTYFNYEAQQDKSGLPNDRFSAERPEGSISTLTIQRTEQRDSAMYRCASSLGLAGNNEQFFGPGTRLTVL.

The chain recombines TRBV27 with TRBJ2-1; weak D call: TRBD1 (5 bases). This CDR3 has 16 residues. Trimming shortened V by 6 bases and J by 6 bases, and 21 bases separated the two germline ends. The germline V gene has CDR1 MNHEY and CDR2 SMNVEV (reference sequence). CDR3 DNA: TGTGCCAGCAGCCGACCCATCGTCCAGGGCGGCAATGAGCAGTTCTTC. This gives the protein CASSRPIVQGGNEQFF.

This clone was counted between two and nine times. This chain joins TRBV5-5 and TRBJ2-1, with a tentative D call TRBD1 (6 bases). The CDR3 extends over 16 amino acids. V lost 4 bases, J lost 4 bases, and 18 bases lay in between. The germline V gene encodes CDR1 SGHKS and CDR2 YYEKEE (reference sequence). The CDR3 region has the DNA TGTGCCAGCAGCATGAGCAGGGGATTTCTTTACAATGAGCAGTTCTTC. It encodes CASSMSRGFLYNEQFF.

V is TRBV29-1 and J is TRBJ1-2, with 8 bases that match TRBD1. J gave up 6 bases and V 4 bases, and 4 bases lay outside the gene matches. The CDR3 runs 12 residues. In germline, CDR1 is SQVTM, CDR2 ANQGSEA. CDR3 coding DNA: TGCAGCGTTGTGACAGGGGTGGATGGCTACACCTTC. This encodes CSVVTGVDGYTF. The variable domain in full, with the rest retrieved from reference TRBV29-1 and TRBJ1-2, is SAVISQKPSRDICQRGTSLTIQCQVDSQVTMMFWYRQQPGQSLTLIATANQGSEATYESGFVIDKFPISRPNLTFSTLTVSNMSPEDSSIYLCSVVTGVDGYTFGSGTRLTVV.

The CDR3 bases are TGTGCCAGCAGCCAAGATCGGGGGGGGGATACGCAGTATTTT. It yields the protein CASSQDRGGDTQYF. The chain recombines TRBV14 with TRBJ2-3, with 8 bases lining up with TRBD2. The CDR3 runs 14 residues. V shed 0 bases and J 6 bases; nucleotides not matched to a gene: 2. CDR1 SGHDN and CDR2 FVKESK come from the germline V gene.

The chain is built from TRBV7-9 and TRBJ1-1; TRBD1 is a possible D gene (5 bases). CDR1 is SEHNR and CDR2 is FQNEAQ in the germline V gene (reference sequence). CDR3 size: 16 residues. With 5 bases removed from V and 5 bases from J, the gap between germline ends came to 21 bases. In nucleotides, the CDR3 is TGTGCCAGCAGCCCCCAGAGGTACGGGGGGGGGACTGAAGCTTTCTTT. Its protein product is CASSPQRYGGGTEAFF.

The rearrangement joins TRBV27 to TRBJ1-6, with D possibly TRBD1 on 6 matching bases. Trimming removed 5 bases from V and 7 bases from J, with 15 bases in between. CDR1 MNHEY and CDR2 SMNVEV come from the germline V gene (reference sequence). The CDR3 is made up of 15 amino acids. CDR3 amino acids: CASSTGGAPNSPLHF. Here the CDR3 DNA reads TGTGCCAGCAGTACGGGGGGGGCGCCGAATTCACCCCTCCACTTT.

The chain couples TRBV5-6 to TRBJ2-7; weak D call: TRBD2 (5 bases). Germline V gene lookup returns CDR1 SGHDT and CDR2 YYEEEE. CDR3 size: 12 residues. V gave up 3 bases and J gave up 12 bases, with 16 bases separating them. The CDR3 sequence: CASSYRLSSGYF. In DNA, the CDR3 is TGTGCCAGCAGCTATAGACTTTCGAGCGGGTACTTC.

The chain uses TRBV11-3 and TRBJ2-1; no reliable D call. V lost 2 bases and J 8 bases, leaving 7 bases between the germline ends. Looked up from germline, CDR1 is SGHNT and CDR2 is YENEEA. The CDR3 consists of 12 residues. The CDR3 protein is CASSLSGHEQFF. In DNA form, the CDR3 reads TGTGCCAGCAGCTTAAGTGGCCATGAGCAGTTCTTC. The complete variable domain, with remaining parts taken from reference TRBV11-3 and TRBJ2-1, reads EAGVVQSPRYKIIEKKQPVAFWCNPISGHNTLYWYLQNLGQGPELLIRYENEEAVDDSQLPKDRFSAERLKGVDSTLKIQPAELGDSAVYLCASSLSGHEQFFGPGTRLTVL.

The chain has TRBV10-3 and TRBJ1-5; D is unresolved. There are 13 residues in the CDR3. Germline CDR1 reads ENHRY; CDR2 reads SYGVKD. V was pared by 7 bases and J by 3 bases, with 10 bases between. The CDR3 reads CAIKAESNQPQHF. The CDR3 nucleotides read TGTGCCATCAAGGCAGAGTCCAATCAGCCCCAGCATTTT.